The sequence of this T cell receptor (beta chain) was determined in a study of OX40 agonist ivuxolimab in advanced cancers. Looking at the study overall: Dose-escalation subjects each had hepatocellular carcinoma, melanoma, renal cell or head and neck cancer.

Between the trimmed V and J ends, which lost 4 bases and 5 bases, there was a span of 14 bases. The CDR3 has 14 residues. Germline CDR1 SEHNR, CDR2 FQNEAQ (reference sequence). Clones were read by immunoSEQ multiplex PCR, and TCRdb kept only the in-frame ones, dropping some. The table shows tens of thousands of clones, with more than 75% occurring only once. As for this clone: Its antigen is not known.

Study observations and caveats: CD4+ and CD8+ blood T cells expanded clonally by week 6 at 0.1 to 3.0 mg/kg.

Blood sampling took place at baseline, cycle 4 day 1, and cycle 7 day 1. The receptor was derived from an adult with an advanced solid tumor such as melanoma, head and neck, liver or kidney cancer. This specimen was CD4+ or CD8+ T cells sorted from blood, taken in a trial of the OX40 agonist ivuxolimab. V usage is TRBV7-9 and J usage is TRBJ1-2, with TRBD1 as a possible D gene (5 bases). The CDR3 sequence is CASSSPDTRYGYTF. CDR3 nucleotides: TGTGCCAGCAGCTCACCGGACACCAGATATGGCTACACCTTC.